The 20 T cell receptor beta chains below come from one sample, sequenced in a study of T cell repertoires in cytomegalovirus infection. MiXCR was run by TCRdb on the reads, yielding one entry per CDR3 protein. This table has under 850,000 distinct CDR3 sequences, 35% appearing once. The sample was PBMCs. Source of these receptors: a human donor in good health (CMV status not recorded). Some clones in this sample may be carry-over from other donors' samples.

This clonotype was observed a few times. The V gene is TRBV5-6, the J gene TRBJ2-3; TRBD2 is a possible D gene (5 bases). This CDR3 is 17 amino acids long. V gave up 3 bases and J gave up 0 bases, with 17 bases separating them. Germline lookup yields CDR1 SGHDT and CDR2 YYEEEE. The CDR3 loop reads CASSSYQGAESTDTQYF. As DNA, the CDR3 is TGTGCCAGCAGCTCATACCAAGGAGCGGAGAGCACAGATACGCAGTATTTT.

The genes are TRBV6-1 and TRBJ2-7; D may be TRBD1 or TRBD2 (5 bases each). The ends were cut back, 5 bases at V and 2 bases at J, with 16 bases in the middle. Germline CDR1 reads MNHNS; CDR2 reads SASEGT. CDR3 size: 15 residues. The CDR3 nucleotides are TGTGCCAGCAGTCCGGGACGGCGATCCACCTACGAGCAGTACTTC. Translation: CASSPGRRSTYEQYF.

Worth noting for this clonotype: A much larger clone differs by one base, so this may be a read error. This sequence joins TRBV7-9 and TRBJ2-7; TRBD2 is a possible D gene (5 bases). The germline CDR1 and CDR2 sequences are SEHNR and FQNEAQ (reference sequence). This CDR3 comprises 13 residues. The CDR3 nucleotides are TGTGCCAGCAGCTTTCGGGGTTCCGGCGAGCAGCACTTC. This codes for CASSFRGSGEQHF.

The chain uses TRBV6-1 and TRBJ2-3; a weak D match, TRBD2 (6 bases). The germline V and J ends were trimmed by 4 bases and 2 bases, with 16 bases remaining between them. CDR3 length: 16 residues. Germline loops: CDR1 MNHNS, CDR2 SASEGT. The CDR3 DNA reads TGTGCCAGCAGTGTTAACGGGCGGGGTTACACAGATACGCAGTATTTT. This encodes CASSVNGRGYTDTQYF.

Comments on this clonotype: This may be a read error: a much more frequent sequence differs by one nucleotide. The chain couples TRBV6-1 to TRBJ1-2; no reliable D call. The V and J ends lost 7 bases and 4 bases respectively, with 13 bases between them. CDR1 is MNHNS, CDR2 SASEGT, per germline. There are 13 residues in the CDR3. Here the CDR3 reads CASIPAPLYGYTF. In DNA form, the CDR3 reads TGTGCCAGCATCCCAGCTCCACTCTATGGCTACACCTTC.

The gene calls are TRBV19 and TRBJ1-4; TRBD1 might be the D (5 bases). The V gene lost 1 base and the J gene lost 7 bases, with 13 bases spanning the gap. The CDR3 length is 15 residues. Germline-derived CDR1 and CDR2 are LNHDA and SQIVND (reference sequence). CDR3 protein: CASSIAGGGSEKLFF. Here the CDR3 DNA reads TGTGCCAGTAGTATAGCTGGGGGAGGCTCTGAAAAACTGTTTTTT.

The chain uses TRBV20-1 and TRBJ1-1; D remains ambiguous. Trimming shortened V by 6 bases and J by 3 bases, and 11 bases separated the two germline ends. CDR1 and CDR2 (germline): DFQATT, SNEGSKA (reference sequence). The CDR3 has 12 amino acids. Here the CDR3 DNA reads TGCAGTGCAATGGGCCAGGACACTGAAGCTTTCTTT. Protein product: CSAMGQDTEAFF.

This chain joins TRBV20-1 and TRBJ2-3; D is possibly TRBD1 (6 bases). Germline V gives CDR1 DFQATT, CDR2 SNEGSKA (reference sequence). There are 15 residues in the CDR3. The V and J ends lost 2 bases and 2 bases respectively, with 14 bases between them. The CDR3 loop reads CSARTGRGLTDTQYF. CDR3 DNA: TGCAGTGCTAGAACAGGGCGAGGCCTCACAGATACGCAGTATTTT.

As to this clonotype: The missing conserved phenylalanine or tryptophan at the end of this CDR3 makes a read error likely. The chain recombines TRBV6-1 with TRBJ2-1; TRBD1 matches at 7 bases. Germline CDR1 MNHNS, CDR2 SASEGT. With 7 bases clipped from V and 6 bases from J, the junction kept 15 bases outside the gene matches. The length of the CDR3 is 16 residues. The CDR3, as DNA: TGTGCCAGCATTGCCCACAGGGGAACCCCGGGCAATGAGCAGTTCTTA. Translated, it gives CASIAHRGTPGNEQFL.

This clonotype was found many times. The J gene is TRBJ1-1, the V gene TRBV7-2; D is possibly TRBD1 (6 bases). Germline-derived CDR1 and CDR2 are SGHTA and FQGNSA. This CDR3 has 14 residues. The V end was cut by 2 bases, the J end by 8 bases, with 15 bases between. The CDR3 DNA reads TGTGCCAGCAGCTTATCCGGACAGCTCGGGGAAGCTTTCTTT. This encodes CASSLSGQLGEAFF.

This sequence joins TRBV24-1 and TRBJ2-3, with unresolved D. Germline CDR1 reads KGHDR; CDR2 reads SFDVKD. V was pared by 3 bases and J by 4 bases, with 13 bases between. The CDR3 is 15 residues long. The CDR3 nucleotides are TGTGCCACCAGTGATCTCCCCCCTGGCCCAGATACGCAGTATTTT. Protein sequence: CATSDLPPGPDTQYF.

The sample holds a few counts of this clonotype. The chain couples TRBV7-9 to TRBJ2-3; 9 bases agree with TRBD2. The CDR3 is made up of 15 amino acids. Per germline, CDR1 SEHNR and CDR2 FQNEAQ (reference sequence). With V trimmed by 5 bases and J by 2 bases, 5 bases remained unmatched. CDR3 in amino acids: CASSPASGNTDTQYF. The CDR3 nucleotides are TGTGCCAGCAGCCCAGCTAGCGGGAACACAGATACGCAGTATTTT.

This clonotype was detected ten times or more. The CDR3 loop reads CASSLDRGKNGYTF. The CDR3 nucleotides read TGTGCCAGCAGTCTGGACAGGGGGAAAAATGGCTACACCTTC. The rearrangement joins TRBV12-3 or TRBV12-4 to TRBJ1-2; 10 bases fit TRBD1. The CDR3 sequence is 14 residues long. V shed 5 bases, J shed 6 bases, and the junction held 6 bases outside the gene matches.

The chain combines TRBV15 with TRBJ1-4, with 8 bases that match TRBD1. The V segment lost 0 bases and the J segment 5 bases; nucleotides outside the gene matches: 2. The CDR3 sequence is 15 residues long. Germline V gene sequence: CDR1 LNHNV, CDR2 YYDKDF (reference sequence). CDR3 in amino acids: CATSRDRTGNEKLFF. Written as DNA, the CDR3 is TGTGCCACCAGCAGAGATCGGACAGGGAATGAAAAACTGTTTTTT.

Note on this clonotype: An end of the junction differs from the germline gene, which may be a read error. The chain recombines TRBV7-3 with TRBJ2-1, with unresolved D. The CDR3 has 16 amino acids. The V gene's germline CDR1 is SGHTA and CDR2 FQGTGA. Here the CDR3 DNA reads TGTGCCAGCAGCTTCACGTTGGGCACCCAGGTCAATGATCAGTTCTTC. The encoded protein is CASSFTLGTQVNDQFF.

The J gene is TRBJ2-2, the V gene TRBV28; 8 bases are a match to TRBD1. The CDR3 runs 16 residues. V shed 6 bases and J 4 bases; nucleotides not matched to a gene: 10. Germline values: CDR1 MDHEN, CDR2 SYDVKM. Here the CDR3 reads CASSDPGTGGTGELFF. DNA for the CDR3: TGTGCCAGCAGCGACCCCGGGACAGGAGGCACCGGGGAGCTGTTTTTT.

The chain couples TRBV6-1 to TRBJ2-7; D not certain. The V end was cut by 6 bases, the J end by 12 bases, with 24 bases between. CDR3 length equals 14 residues. Per germline, CDR1 MNHNS and CDR2 SASEGT. As DNA, the CDR3 is TGTGCCAGCAGGTTTGACCGAGACCGCGATCAACCGTACTTC. This sequence encodes CASRFDRDRDQPYF.

Here the CDR3 reads CASSGQIIQSSSTDTQYF. The CDR3 bases are TGTGCCAGCAGTGGACAGATAATACAAAGTTCTAGCACAGATACGCAGTATTTT. The rearrangement joins TRBV6-1 to TRBJ2-3, with D tentatively TRBD1 (5 bases). Trimming took 4 bases from V and 0 from J, leaving 20 bases between them. The CDR3 totals 18 residues. The germline V gene encodes CDR1 MNHNS and CDR2 SASEGT.

This clonotype came up a few times. The chain links TRBV28 to TRBJ2-7, with D unresolved. The CDR3 spans 13 residues. V shed 1 base and J shed 5 bases, with 9 bases lying between them. CDR1 is MDHEN and CDR2 is SYDVKM in the germline V gene. The CDR3 region is CASSLSAANEQYF. CDR3 coding DNA: TGTGCCAGCAGTTTATCGGCAGCTAACGAGCAGTACTTC. Combining the CDR3 with reference TRBV28 and TRBJ2-7 gives the whole variable domain DVKVTQSSRYLVKRTGEKVFLECVQDMDHENMFWYRQDPGLGLRLIYFSYDVKMKEKGDIPEGYSVSREKKERFSLILESASTNQTSMYLCASSLSAANEQYFGPGTRLTVT.

V gene TRBV7-2 combines with J gene TRBJ2-4; D remains unclear. This CDR3 has 13 amino acids. V lost 1 base and J lost 8, with 9 bases in between. Germline V gives CDR1 SGHTA, CDR2 FQGNSA. The CDR3 reads CASSLVIRDIQYF. CDR3 bases: TGTGCCAGCAGCTTAGTTATTAGGGACATTCAGTACTTC.